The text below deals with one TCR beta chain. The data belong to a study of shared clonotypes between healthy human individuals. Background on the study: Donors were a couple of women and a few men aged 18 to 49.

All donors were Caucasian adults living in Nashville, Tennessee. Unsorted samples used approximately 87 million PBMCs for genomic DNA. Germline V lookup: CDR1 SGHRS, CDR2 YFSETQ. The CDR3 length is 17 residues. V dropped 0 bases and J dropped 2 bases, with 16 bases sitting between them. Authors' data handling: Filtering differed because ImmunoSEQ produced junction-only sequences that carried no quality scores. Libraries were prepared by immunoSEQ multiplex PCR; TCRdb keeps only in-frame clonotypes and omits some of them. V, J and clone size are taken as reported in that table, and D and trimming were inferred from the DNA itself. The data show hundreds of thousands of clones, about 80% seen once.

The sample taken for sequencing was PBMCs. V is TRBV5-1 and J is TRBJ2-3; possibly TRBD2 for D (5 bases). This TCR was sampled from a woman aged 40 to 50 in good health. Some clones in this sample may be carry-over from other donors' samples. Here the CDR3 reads CASSLARRTYPTDTQYF. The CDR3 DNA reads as TGCGCCAGCAGCTTGGCTCGGCGGACTTATCCCACAGATACGCAGTATTTT.